The present T cell receptor (beta chain) was sequenced within a study of blood T cell repertoires in COVID-19. Using immunoSEQ multiplex PCR, the repertoire was profiled, and TCRdb retains in-frame clones only, with some absent. Of about 270,000 clones in the sample, approximately 90% were seen once. This CDR3 region has 13 residues. Germline CDR1 KGHSH, CDR2 LQKENI. V lost 6 bases, J lost 4 bases, and 9 bases lay in between. J is TRBJ1-4 and V is TRBV18; D may be TRBD1 (5 bases). This receptor was taken from a woman aged 45-60 years who had recovered from COVID-19. Source material: PBMCs or T cells enriched from blood (not recorded which). DNA for the CDR3: TGTGCCAGCTCTACAGGCCATAATGAAAAACTGTTTTTT. This sequence encodes CASSTGHNEKLFF.